Following are 29 T cell receptor beta chains from one sample sequenced in a study of regulatory T cells in long-lasting Graves disease. Building the TCR beta libraries relied on iRepertoire HTBI primers, and CDR3 regions underwent Arm-PCR. TCRdb independently ran MiXCR on the multiplex PCR reads; one entry per CDR3 protein. The data contain roughly 530,000 distinct CDR3 sequences, 15% to 20% of them singletons. Time point here: newly diagnosed GD, antithyroid drugs for less than 3 months. From RNA extracted from PBMCs, the TCR library was made. These data were also reused for a study on T cells in Graves' hyperthyroidism and ophthalmopathy.

The sample in question was peripheral blood mononuclear cells (PBMCs), obtained at new diagnosis, from a patient treated with antithyroid drugs. These receptors all come from a middle-aged woman with Graves disease.

The sample holds many counts of this clonotype. This chain connects TRBV11-2 to TRBJ2-5, with TRBD2 matching 8 bases. The ends lost 1 base at V and 4 bases at J; junction bases unmatched: 14. Germline CDR1 and CDR2: SGHAT and FQNNGV. This CDR3 comprises 18 residues. This CDR3 is CASSLGSRGRGGRETQYF. The CDR3 coding sequence is TGTGCCAGCAGCTTAGGGTCTAGAGGCCGGGGGGGCCGAGAGACCCAGTACTTC.

This clonotype was seen repeatedly, ten times or more. V is TRBV2 and J is TRBJ1-2; D unresolved. Germline CDR1 SNHLY, CDR2 FYNNEI. The V end lost 6 bases, the J end lost 8 bases, and 10 bases lay between the germline ends. The CDR3 spans 11 residues. The CDR3 loop reads CASRPDGGYTF. The CDR3 DNA sequence: TGTGCCAGCAGGCCGGATGGGGGCTACACCTTC.

Comment on this clonotype: This clone may be a read error of a much larger clone one base away. The CDR3 sequence is CASSSHRTGRLGYTF. As DNA, the CDR3 is TGTGCCAGCAGCTCCCATCGGACAGGGAGGCTCGGCTACACCTTC. The rearrangement joins TRBV7-8 to TRBJ1-2; 8 nucleotides agree with TRBD1. V shed 4 bases and J 8 bases; nucleotides not matched to a gene: 12. The CDR3 covers 15 residues. Germline V CDR1 and CDR2: SGHVS, FQNEAQ.

This clonotype occurred a few times. J is TRBJ1-2 and V is TRBV5-4; D gene uncertain. In germline, CDR1 is SGHNT, CDR2 YYREEE (reference sequence). The CDR3 consists of 14 residues. V lost 6 bases to trimming and J lost 6 bases, with 18 bases between them. CDR3 DNA: TGTGCCAGCACCAGTGCCGGACGGCCCGATGGCTACACCTTC. It specifies CASTSAGRPDGYTF.

The rearrangement links TRBV15 to TRBJ2-2; D gene unclear. The germline V and J ends were trimmed by 0 bases and 1 base, with 9 bases remaining between them. Looked up from germline, CDR1 is LNHNV and CDR2 is YYDKDF (reference sequence). This CDR3 has 16 residues. This chain's CDR3 is CATSRDIAGNTGELFF. CDR3 in DNA: TGTGCCACCAGCAGAGATATAGCAGGGAACACCGGGGAGCTGTTTTTT.

This clonotype was counted ten times or more. J is TRBJ1-2 and V is TRBV7-9, with 8 bases lining up with TRBD1. The CDR3 length is 13 residues. Per the germline V gene, CDR1 is SEHNR and CDR2 is FQNEAQ (reference sequence). V shed 6 bases and J 6 bases; nucleotides not matched to a gene: 6. For the CDR3, the DNA is TGTGCCAGCAGAGCCGGACAGGGCGATGGCTACACCTTC. This sequence encodes CASRAGQGDGYTF.

This clonotype was seen a few times. V is TRBV5-1 and J is TRBJ1-1; 11 bases line up with TRBD1. CDR1 is SGHRS and CDR2 is YFSETQ in the germline V gene. This CDR3 region has 13 residues. The J segment lost 7 bases and the V segment lost 5 bases, leaving 4 bases of the junction unmatched. The CDR3 nucleotides are TGCGCCAGCAGTTGGGACAGGGGGTTTGAAGCTTTCTTT. This sequence encodes CASSWDRGFEAFF. Together with reference TRBV5-1 and TRBJ1-1, the CDR3 gives the full variable domain: KAGVTQTPRYLIKTRGQQVTLSCSPISGHRSVSWYQQTPGQGLQFLFEYFSETQRNKGNFPGRFSGRQFSNSRSEMNVSTLELGDSALYLCASSWDRGFEAFFGQGTRLTVV.

In this sample, this clonotype turned up many times. V gene TRBV11-2 combines with J gene TRBJ1-3; D uncertain. Trimming stripped 2 bases from V and 0 bases from J, with 11 bases between. Germline assignment: CDR1 SGHAT and CDR2 FQNNGV. The CDR3 extends over 16 amino acids. The CDR3 sequence is CASSLQSEVSGNTIYF. In DNA form, the CDR3 reads TGTGCCAGCAGCTTACAGAGCGAAGTCTCTGGAAACACCATATATTTT.

This clonotype was seen at least ten times. The V and J genes are TRBV7-3 and TRBJ1-2; 12 bases fit TRBD1. V was clipped by 4 bases and J by 3 bases; unmatched bases: 3. Germline V gives CDR1 SGHTA, CDR2 FQGTGA. The CDR3 consists of 15 residues. For the CDR3, the DNA is TGTGCCAGCAGCTATGGGACAGGGGGCGACTATGGCTACACCTTC. Its protein product is CASSYGTGGDYGYTF.

This clonotype was picked up a small number of times. V gene TRBV4-1 combines with J gene TRBJ1-2; maybe TRBD1 (6 bases). Germline V CDR1 and CDR2: MGHRA, YSYEKL. V dropped 2 bases and J dropped 2 bases, with 24 bases sitting between them. CDR3 length equals 19 residues. CDR3 loop: CASSQHRTDQHILNYGYTF. CDR3 bases: TGCGCCAGCAGCCAACACCGGACAGATCAGCACATCCTAAACTATGGCTACACCTTC.

This clonotype was seen at least ten times. The chain carries TRBV5-1 and TRBJ2-1; possibly TRBD2 for D (5 bases). The germline V gene has CDR1 SGHRS and CDR2 YFSETQ. There are 16 residues in the CDR3. Trimming took off 3 bases at V and 4 bases at J, with 17 bases between the two ends. Here the CDR3 DNA reads TGCGCCAGCAGCTCTGACATCACGGGGATTTACAATGAGCAGTTCTTC. The encoded protein is CASSSDITGIYNEQFF. The whole variable domain, filled in from reference TRBV5-1 and TRBJ2-1, reads KAGVTQTPRYLIKTRGQQVTLSCSPISGHRSVSWYQQTPGQGLQFLFEYFSETQRNKGNFPGRFSGRQFSNSRSEMNVSTLELGDSALYLCASSSDITGIYNEQFFGPGTRLTVL.

This clonotype was counted at least ten times. The chain recombines TRBV6-5 with TRBJ2-7, with no clear D. Trimming cost V 2 bases and J 6 bases, with 14 bases left between them. This CDR3 is 14 amino acids long. Per the germline V gene, CDR1 is MNHEY and CDR2 is SVGAGI. As DNA, the CDR3 is TGTGCCAGCAGTTACGTGAGGCCAGCCGGCGAGCAGTACTTC. This codes for CASSYVRPAGEQYF.

This clonotype was detected a few times. V usage is TRBV27 and J usage is TRBJ1-2; D is unresolved. Trimming took 4 bases from V and 4 from J, leaving 13 bases between them. CDR1 and CDR2 from the germline V gene are MNHEY and SMNVEV (reference sequence). The CDR3 runs 14 residues. The CDR3 sequence: CASSSIGGRYGYTF. CDR3 bases: TGTGCCAGCAGTTCAATAGGAGGTCGCTATGGCTACACCTTC.

The V call is TRBV7-8, the J call TRBJ1-2, with D tentatively TRBD1 (5 bases). Trimming took off 1 base at V and 3 bases at J, with 15 bases between the two ends. CDR1 SGHVS and CDR2 FQNEAQ come from the germline V gene. This CDR3 has 16 residues. The CDR3 nucleotides read TGTGCCAGCAGCTTAGGGGGGAGGGAGGTTGACTATGGCTACACCTTC. It codes for CASSLGGREVDYGYTF.

This clonotype was found many times. The chain couples TRBV7-9 to TRBJ2-2; possible D gene TRBD1, 6 bases. The germline V and J ends were trimmed by 1 base and 1 base, with 7 bases remaining between them. Germline V gene data show CDR1 as SEHNR and CDR2 as FQNEAQ (reference sequence). The CDR3 sequence is 15 residues long. For the CDR3, the DNA is TGTGCCAGCAGCTTAGGACAGGTGAACACCGGGGAGCTGTTTTTT. Translating gives CASSLGQVNTGELFF. The full variable domain, its missing parts supplied by reference TRBV7-9 and TRBJ2-2, is DTGVSQNPRHKITKRGQNVTFRCDPISEHNRLYWYRQTLGQGPEFLTYFQNEAQLEKSRLLSDRFSAERPKGSFSTLEIQRTEQGDSAMYLCASSLGQVNTGELFFGEGSRLTVL.

Note on this clonotype: A much more abundant neighbour one base away suggests this may be a read error. The rearrangement links TRBV20-1 to TRBJ1-1; D is unclear. The V end lost 5 bases, the J end lost 0 bases, and 4 bases lay between the germline ends. Germline loops: CDR1 DFQATT, CDR2 SNEGSKA (reference sequence). This CDR3 has 11 amino acids. CDR3 coding DNA: TGCAGTGCTTCTTTGAACACTGAAGCTTTCTTT. Translated: CSASLNTEAFF.

This clonotype has ten or more counts. The rearrangement uses TRBV7-8 and TRBJ2-7, with TRBD1 as a possible D gene (6 bases). The CDR3 runs to 15 residues. Germline V gives CDR1 SGHVS, CDR2 FQNEAQ. The V gene lost 6 bases and the J gene lost 5 bases, with 20 bases spanning the gap. DNA for the CDR3: TGTGCCAGCAGATTGGCAGGGGTAACGAGAAACGAGCAGTACTTC. This translates into CASRLAGVTRNEQYF.

This clonotype appeared many times. In DNA form, the CDR3 reads TGTGCCAGCAGCTTTTCGGACACTGAAGCTTTCTTT. It translates to CASSFSDTEAFF. This chain links TRBV7-9 with TRBJ1-1; D call uncertain. V was trimmed by 3 bases and J by 3 bases, leaving 5 bases between them. Germline-derived CDR1 and CDR2 are SEHNR and FQNEAQ (reference sequence). The length of the CDR3 is 12 residues.

This clonotype was seen once. This chain links TRBV2 with TRBJ2-3; perhaps D is TRBD1 or TRBD2 (5 bases each). The end of the DNA aligns better with TRBJ2-7, so the J call may be wrong. Germline-derived CDR1 and CDR2 are SNHLY and FYNNEI. The length of the CDR3 is 12 residues. CDR3 amino acids: CASRLSGGEQYF. The CDR3 DNA follows: TGTGCCAGCCGCCTCAGTGGGGGCGAGCAGTACTTC.

The chain combines TRBV6-1 with TRBJ2-3, with 9 bases matching TRBD1. Germline trimming cut 6 bases from V and 4 bases from J; bases unmatched to any gene: 5. Germline values: CDR1 MNHNS, CDR2 SASEGT. The CDR3 covers 14 residues. The CDR3 DNA sequence: TGTGCCAGCAGATACCGGGACAGGGCAGATACGCAGTATTTT. Translated: CASRYRDRADTQYF.

This clonotype turned up a few times. This rearrangement joins TRBV6-1 to TRBJ1-1, with D perhaps TRBD1 (6 bases). Trimming shortened V by 8 bases and J by 1 base, and 14 bases separated the two germline ends. The germline gives CDR1 MNHNS, CDR2 SASEGT. CDR3 length: 14 residues. CDR3 sequence reads: CASGPPGQNTEAFF. CDR3 DNA: TGTGCCAGCGGCCCCCCGGGACAGAACACTGAAGCTTTCTTT.

The sample holds a few counts of this clonotype. The chain recombines TRBV29-1 with TRBJ1-4; a possible D gene is TRBD1 (5 bases). Per germline, CDR1 SQVTM and CDR2 ANQGSEA. This CDR3 has 13 residues. Between the trimmed V and J ends, which lost 6 bases and 6 bases, there was a span of 14 bases. The DNA for the CDR3 is TGCAGCGTGGCGAAGGGGATGGATGAAAAACTGTTTTTT. Protein product: CSVAKGMDEKLFF.

The chain carries TRBV6-1 and TRBJ2-6; possible D gene TRBD2, 5 bases. The CDR3 has 19 amino acids. Germline V gene lookup returns CDR1 MNHNS and CDR2 SASEGT. The V gene lost 2 bases and the J gene lost 0 bases, with 17 bases spanning the gap. This CDR3 is CASSESRLRGRSGANVLTF. In DNA, the CDR3 is TGTGCCAGCAGTGAATCCCGACTGCGCGGGCGCTCTGGGGCCAACGTCCTGACTTTC.

This clonotype was found a few times. V usage is TRBV11-2 and J usage is TRBJ1-2; TRBD1 aligns across 7 bases. Germline-derived CDR1 and CDR2 are SGHAT and FQNNGV. Trimming cost V 5 bases and J 6 bases; bases outside gene matches: 12. This CDR3 region has 15 residues. The CDR3 sequence is CASSPPLGTVDGYTF. DNA of the CDR3: TGTGCCAGCAGCCCCCCGCTGGGGACAGTGGATGGCTACACCTTC.

In its sample, this clonotype was seen a few times. The rearrangement uses TRBV12-5 and TRBJ1-2; D not resolved. The CDR3 covers 13 residues. V lost 0 bases and J 8 bases, leaving 10 bases between the germline ends. CDR1 and CDR2 from the germline V gene are LGHNT and FRNRAP. DNA for the CDR3: TGTGCTAGTGGTTTGGTCCCAGAAGGGGGCTACACCTTC. Amino acid sequence: CASGLVPEGGYTF.

This clonotype was found a few times. This sequence joins TRBV4-1 and TRBJ2-7; D might be TRBD2 (5 bases). In germline, CDR1 is MGHRA, CDR2 YSYEKL. This CDR3 is built from 14 residues. Between the trimmed V and J ends, which lost 3 bases and 4 bases, there was a span of 13 bases. The CDR3 DNA sequence: TGCGCCAGCAGCCAGCCTGGACGGGGTTACGAGCAGTACTTC. It translates to CASSQPGRGYEQYF.

This clonotype was counted between two and nine times. The chain has TRBV20-1 and TRBJ2-1; TRBD2 matches at 8 bases. This CDR3 has 15 residues. Unmatched junction bases numbered 7, after V lost 2 bases and J lost 4 bases. Germline V gene lookup returns CDR1 DFQATT and CDR2 SNEGSKA (reference sequence). The CDR3 nucleotides read TGCAGTGCTAGAATGGGCAGCGGGGGTTACAATGAGCAGTTCTTC. This encodes CSARMGSGGYNEQFF.

Note on this clonotype: A much larger clone lies a single base off, so this may be a read error. The chain is built from TRBV12-3 or TRBV12-4 and TRBJ1-2, with 7 positions matching TRBD1. This CDR3 spans 13 amino acids. The CDR3 DNA follows: TGTGCCAGCAGCCCTGACAGGGTGCGGGGCTACCCCTTC. This encodes CASSPDRVRGYPF.

This clonotype was detected many times. The chain couples TRBV7-9 to TRBJ1-6; 10 bases map to TRBD1. CDR3 length: 15 residues. V gave up 3 bases and J gave up 7 bases; unmatched junction bases: 3. The germline V gene has CDR1 SEHNR and CDR2 FQNEAQ (reference sequence). CDR3 coding DNA: TGTGCCAGCAGCTTGACAGGGGGCAACAATTCACCCCTCCACTTT. Translating it yields CASSLTGGNNSPLHF.